This T cell receptor (beta chain) appears in the sequencing data of a study of T cells after posttransplantation cyclophosphamide. Study outcomes and limitations: Recipient CMV seropositivity and CMV reactivation strongly tracked TRB clonality. TRB overlap between skin or GI tissue T cells and blood was limited.

Treatment was busulfan-fludarabine conditioning, a marrow graft, and cyclophosphamide on days +3 and +4. With respect to this clone: The target antigen is unknown.

Only in-frame clones appear in the TCRdb table, and some are missing; sequencing was by immunoSEQ multiplex PCR. This table holds 6,000 or so clones, about 79% found once. This material consisted of CD4+ T cells sorted from blood, taken less than 370 days after allogeneic stem cell transplant with posttransplant cyclophosphamide. This clonotype was obtained from a male patient in his fifties who received an allogeneic stem cell transplant from a related donor and was CMV-positive. Certain T cells may be donor cells from the graft.

This chain's CDR3 is CASSVTGEQYF. The CDR3 region has the DNA TGTGCCAGCAGCGTAACGGGCGAGCAGTACTTC. The chain uses TRBV7-9 and TRBJ2-7; D is ambiguous. V was cut by 5 bases and J by 6 bases, with 8 bases left in between. CDR1 and CDR2 from the germline V gene are SEHNR and FQNEAQ (reference sequence). The CDR3 sequence is 11 residues long. Drawing the rest from reference TRBV7-9 and TRBJ2-7, the complete variable domain is DTGVSQNPRHKITKRGQNVTFRCDPISEHNRLYWYRQTLGQGPEFLTYFQNEAQLEKSRLLSDRFSAERPKGSFSTLEIQRTEQGDSAMYLCASSVTGEQYFGPGTRLTVT.